One sample yielded the 6 T cell receptor beta chains listed below, sequenced in a study of persistence of HIV-infected CD4 T cells. No antigen has been identified for these receptors. Overlapping HIV-1 Gag 15-mer peptides at approximately 0.91 ug per peptide per mL were used. Responding CD4+ T cells were sorted by upregulation of both CD40 ligand and CD69. The libraries were made with immunoSEQ version 4 in survey mode. The table came from immunoSEQ multiplex PCR; TCRdb's copy has only in-frame clones and leaves some out. This table holds about 19,000 clones, less than 75% found once. Here the sequenced sample was CD4+ T cells sorted from PBMCs after approximately 20-hour stimulation, taken from a patient who received antiretroviral therapy. The receptors here all came from an adult woman with HIV who was CMV-seropositive.

This clone was picked up one time. The genes are TRBV9 and TRBJ2-1, with D perhaps TRBD2 (5 bases). Germline CDR1 and CDR2: SGDLS and YYNGEE. Between the trimmed V and J ends, which lost 4 bases and 2 bases, there was a span of 13 bases. CDR3 size: 15 residues. CDR3 region: CASSPAASPYNEQFF. The CDR3 bases are TGTGCCAGCAGCCCGGCGGCTAGCCCCTACAATGAGCAGTTCTTC. Complete variable domain (other parts from reference TRBV9 and TRBJ2-1): DSGVTQTPKHLITATGQRVTLRCSPRSGDLSVYWYQQSLDQGLQFLIQYYNGEERAKGNILERFSAQQFPDLHSELNLSSLELGDSALYFCASSPAASPYNEQFFGPGTRLTVL.

The genes are TRBV5-1 and TRBJ1-6, with 9 bases that match TRBD1. The germline CDR1 and CDR2 sequences are SGHRS and YFSETQ. V lost 5 bases and J lost 0; bases outside the gene matches: 6. This CDR3 comprises 17 residues. The CDR3: CASSYTGGLSYNSPLHF. In nucleotides, the CDR3 is TGCGCCAGCAGTTACACAGGGGGCCTCTCCTATAATTCACCCCTCCACTTT.

The chain carries TRBV5-1 and TRBJ2-1; 8 nucleotides line up with TRBD2. The ends lost 1 base at V and 4 bases at J; junction bases unmatched: 7. There are 16 residues in the CDR3. The V gene's germline CDR1 is SGHRS and CDR2 YFSETQ. CDR3 in DNA: TGCGCCAGCAGCTTGTCCAGCGGGGGCCAATACAATGAGCAGTTCTTC. This gives the protein CASSLSSGGQYNEQFF.

The genes are TRBV7-2 and TRBJ1-4; D uncertain. The CDR3 spans 15 residues. Germline V CDR1 and CDR2: SGHTA, FQGNSA. V was trimmed by 4 bases and J by 8 bases, leaving 17 bases between them. CDR3 DNA: TGTGCCAGCAGCTCCTTTGCGGCGCGAGGAGAAAAACTGTTTTTT. Its translation is CASSSFAARGEKLFF.

This clone was seen more than once but under ten times. The chain uses TRBV5-1 and TRBJ2-2, with TRBD1 matching over 8 bases. The CDR3 runs to 17 residues. V shed 6 bases, J shed 0 bases, and the junction held 10 bases outside the gene matches. The germline V gene has CDR1 SGHRS and CDR2 YFSETQ. The CDR3: CASKDLQGGANTGELFF. In nucleotides, the CDR3 is TGCGCCAGCAAGGACCTACAGGGGGGCGCGAACACCGGGGAGCTGTTTTTT.

J is TRBJ1-1 and V is TRBV28; tentative D call: TRBD1 (5 bases). Per the germline V gene, CDR1 is MDHEN and CDR2 is SYDVKM. Trimming stripped 8 bases from V and 1 base from J, with 17 bases between. This CDR3 has 15 residues. The DNA of the CDR3 is TGTGCCAGCCTGACCGCCGGGACCGGGAACACTGAAGCTTTCTTT. Protein: CASLTAGTGNTEAFF.